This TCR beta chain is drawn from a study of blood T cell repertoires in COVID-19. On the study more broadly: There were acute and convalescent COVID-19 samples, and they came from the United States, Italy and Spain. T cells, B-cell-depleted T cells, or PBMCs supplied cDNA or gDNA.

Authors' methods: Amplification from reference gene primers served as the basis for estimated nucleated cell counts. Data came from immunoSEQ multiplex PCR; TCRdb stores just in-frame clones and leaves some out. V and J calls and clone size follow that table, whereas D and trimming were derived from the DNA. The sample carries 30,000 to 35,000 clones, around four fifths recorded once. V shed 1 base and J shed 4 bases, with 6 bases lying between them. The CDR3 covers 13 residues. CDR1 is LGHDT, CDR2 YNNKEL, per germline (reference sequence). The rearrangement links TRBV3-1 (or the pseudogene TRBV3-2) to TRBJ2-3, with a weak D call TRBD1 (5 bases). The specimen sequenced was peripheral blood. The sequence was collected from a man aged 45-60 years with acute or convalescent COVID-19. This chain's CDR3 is CASSQVRADTQYF. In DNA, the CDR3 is TGTGCCAGCAGCCAAGTCAGGGCAGATACGCAGTATTTT.